The clone carrying this TCR beta chain was recorded many times. The antigen is not known. The data were obtained in a study of metastatic and nonmetastatic thyroid tumors. Study at large: From malignant and benign thyroid patients, repertoires in blood and in tumor or nodule tissue were compared.

Original processing notes: For papillary thyroid cancer, a distant-metastasis classifier was constructed from CDR3 differences observed across clinicopathological groups. Using MiXCR, TCRdb re-called clones from the PCR reads. TCRdb, not the original authors, processed these V and J calls. The sample consists of 70,000 or so clones, approximately 15% of them appearing once. Per the germline V gene, CDR1 is SGHRS and CDR2 is YFSETQ. The CDR3 is made up of 14 amino acids. Trimming pared 5 bases from V and 0 bases from J, leaving 12 bases between. The study's findings and limits: Malignant thyroid tumors reportedly had TCR beta diversity that was significantly higher than in benign nodules, in blood and tumor.

Before thyroid surgery, none of the patients had received any treatment. J is TRBJ2-7 and V is TRBV5-1; weak D call: TRBD2 (6 bases). The sequencing input was blood. The clonotype was recovered from a male donor with papillary thyroid cancer or a benign thyroid nodule (not recorded which). Some clones in this sample may be carry-over from other donors' samples. This chain's CDR3 is CASRSRGGSYEQYF. The CDR3, as DNA: TGCGCCAGCAGGTCTCGGGGAGGCTCCTACGAGCAGTACTTC.